The rows below give T cell receptor beta chains drawn from one sample of a study of cytomegalovirus exposure and HLA in healthy donors. Produced via immunoSEQ multiplex PCR; TCRdb's table is partial and in-frame only. The repertoire holds about 100,000 clones, with 81% as singletons. The sequenced sample consisted of PBMCs. These receptors were obtained from a woman aged 70-85 years in good health and CMV-seropositive. Both conserved end residues are part of each CDR3. A D gene is named only where the DNA matches it firmly. For some rows the clone size is stated as once, few or many, or as a class when expanded; others skip it.

CDR3 protein: CASSLGQKNSPLHF
CDR3 DNA: TGTGCCAGCAGCCTTGGACAGAAGAATTCACCCCTCCACTTT
J gene: TRBJ1-6
clone size: -
V gene: TRBV5-6
D gene: -

CDR3 protein: CASATGDRDNEKLFF
CDR3 DNA: TGTGCCAGCGCCACCGGGGACAGAGATAATGAAAAACTGTTTTTT
J gene: TRBJ1-4
clone size: -
V gene: TRBV27
D gene: TRBD1

CDR3 protein: CASSSDRGSTQYF
CDR3 DNA: TGTGCCAGCAGCTCCGACAGGGGATCGACCCAGTACTTC
J gene: TRBJ2-5
clone size: -
V gene: TRBV7-9
D gene: TRBD1

CDR3 protein: CASSFSPTWDTQYF
CDR3 DNA: TGTGCCAGCAGTTTCTCCCCTACGTGGGATACGCAGTATTTT
J gene: TRBJ2-3
clone size: -
V gene: TRBV6-1
D gene: -

CDR3 protein: CASSSHLMNTEAFF
CDR3 DNA: TGTGCCAGCAGTAGCCACCTCATGAACACTGAAGCTTTCTTT
J gene: TRBJ1-1
clone size: once
V gene: TRBV11-3
D gene: -

CDR3 protein: CASSFRLAGATEQFF
CDR3 DNA: TGTGCCAGCAGTTTCCGACTAGCGGGAGCTACTGAGCAGTTCTTC
J gene: TRBJ2-1
clone size: -
V gene: TRBV28
D gene: TRBD2

CDR3 protein: CASSPLDNSNTEAFF
CDR3 DNA: TGTGCCAGCTCACCCCTGGACAATTCGAACACTGAAGCTTTCTTT
J gene: TRBJ1-1
clone size: few
V gene: TRBV18
D gene: -

CDR3 protein: CASSLDQWTGSTGELFF
CDR3 DNA: TGTGCCAGCAGCTTAGATCAGTGGACAGGGAGCACCGGGGAGCTGTTTTTT
J gene: TRBJ2-2
clone size: -
V gene: TRBV11-3
D gene: TRBD1

CDR3 protein: CASGQSYRETRGHEQFF
CDR3 DNA: TGTGCTAGTGGCCAATCCTACAGGGAAACCCGCGGCCATGAGCAGTTCTTC
J gene: TRBJ2-1
clone size: -
V gene: TRBV12-5
D gene: -

CDR3 protein: CASSLVTGPNYGYTF
CDR3 DNA: TGTGCCAGCAGCTTAGTCACAGGGCCTAACTATGGCTACACCTTC
J gene: TRBJ1-2
clone size: -
V gene: TRBV5-4
D gene: -

CDR3 protein: CASSLEAGGYDGYTF
CDR3 DNA: TGCGCCAGCAGCTTGGAAGCGGGGGGGTACGATGGCTACACCTTC
J gene: TRBJ1-2
clone size: -
V gene: TRBV5-1
D gene: -

CDR3 protein: CASKGQGASEQYF
CDR3 DNA: TGTGCCAGCAAGGGACAGGGGGCATCCGAGCAGTACTTC
J gene: TRBJ2-7
clone size: once
V gene: TRBV6-5
D gene: TRBD1

CDR3 protein: CASSMRWDTQYF
CDR3 DNA: TGTGCCAGTAGTATGAGGTGGGATACGCAGTATTTT
J gene: TRBJ2-3
clone size: -
V gene: TRBV19
D gene: -

CDR3 protein: CASSQTWGTSNYGYTF
CDR3 DNA: TGTGCCAGCAGCCAAACGTGGGGGACTTCTAACTATGGCTACACCTTC
J gene: TRBJ1-2
clone size: -
V gene: TRBV2
D gene: -

CDR3 protein: CASSEAGEAFF
CDR3 DNA: TGTGCCAGCAGTGAAGCAGGGGAAGCTTTCTTT
J gene: TRBJ1-1
clone size: -
V gene: TRBV6-5
D gene: -

CDR3 protein: CASSPRWERGNEKLFF
CDR3 DNA: TGTGCCAGCAGCCCGCGTTGGGAGAGAGGAAATGAAAAACTGTTTTTT
J gene: TRBJ1-4
clone size: -
V gene: TRBV7-9
D gene: -

CDR3 protein: CASSSPGQGETQYF
CDR3 DNA: TGTGCTAGCAGCTCTCCGGGACAGGGCGAGACCCAGTACTTC
J gene: TRBJ2-5
clone size: -
V gene: TRBV7-7
D gene: TRBD1

CDR3 protein: CSVEPRFTDTQYF
CDR3 DNA: TGCAGCGTAGAGCCGAGATTCACAGATACGCAGTATTTT
J gene: TRBJ2-3
clone size: once
V gene: TRBV29-1
D gene: -

CDR3 protein: CASSPTSGSREQYF
CDR3 DNA: TGTGCCAGCAGCCCGACTAGCGGGAGCCGTGAGCAGTACTTC
J gene: TRBJ2-7
clone size: -
V gene: TRBV7-9
D gene: TRBD2

CDR3 protein: CASIRQGARTEAFF
CDR3 DNA: TGTGCCAGCATTAGACAGGGGGCGAGGACTGAAGCTTTCTTT
J gene: TRBJ1-1
clone size: -
V gene: TRBV2
D gene: TRBD1

CDR3 protein: CSIGGGMNEQYF
CDR3 DNA: TGCAGCATAGGGGGGGGGATGAACGAGCAGTACTTC
J gene: TRBJ2-7
clone size: -
V gene: TRBV29-1
D gene: -

CDR3 protein: CATSRDRLAGTQKTQYF
CDR3 DNA: TGTGCCACCAGCAGAGATCGGCTAGCGGGAACTCAAAAGACCCAGTACTTC
J gene: TRBJ2-5
clone size: -
V gene: TRBV15
D gene: TRBD2

CDR3 protein: CASSQDTQGYYGYTF
CDR3 DNA: TGTGCCAGCAGCCAAGATACCCAGGGCTACTATGGCTACACCTTC
J gene: TRBJ1-2
clone size: -
V gene: TRBV4-2
D gene: -

CDR3 protein: CASRPLESSGNTIYF
CDR3 DNA: TGTGCCAGCAGACCCCTTGAGAGCTCTGGAAACACCATATATTTT
J gene: TRBJ1-3
clone size: -
V gene: TRBV14
D gene: -

CDR3 protein: CAGVATSTDTQYF
CDR3 DNA: TGTGCCGGAGTAGCGACAAGCACAGATACGCAGTATTTT
J gene: TRBJ2-3
clone size: -
V gene: TRBV30
D gene: -

CDR3 protein: CASSQLAGGWADTQYF
CDR3 DNA: TGTGCCAGCAGCCAACTAGCGGGAGGTTGGGCAGATACGCAGTATTTT
J gene: TRBJ2-3
clone size: -
V gene: TRBV14
D gene: TRBD2

CDR3 protein: CASSSLGGQVPYERYF
CDR3 DNA: TGTGCCAGCAGTTCCCTAGGGGGACAGGTACCGTACGAGCGGTACTTC
J gene: TRBJ2-7
clone size: -
V gene: TRBV7-2
D gene: TRBD1

CDR3 protein: CASSIDYYPTIISNQPQHF
CDR3 DNA: TGTGCCAGTAGTATCGACTATTACCCGACGATCATTAGCAATCAGCCCCAGCATTTT
J gene: TRBJ1-5
clone size: -
V gene: TRBV19
D gene: -

CDR3 protein: CASSFTGTGENTEAFF
CDR3 DNA: TGTGCCAGCAGCTTTACGGGGACAGGAGAGAACACTGAAGCTTTCTTT
J gene: TRBJ1-1
clone size: -
V gene: TRBV5-6
D gene: TRBD1

CDR3 protein: CASSLKTGGSTDTQYF
CDR3 DNA: TGCGCCAGCAGCCTAAAGACAGGGGGCTCCACAGATACGCAGTATTTT
J gene: TRBJ2-3
clone size: -
V gene: TRBV5-1
D gene: TRBD1

CDR3 protein: CSARDPREQFF
CDR3 DNA: TGCAGTGCTAGAGACCCTCGGGAGCAGTTCTTC
J gene: TRBJ2-1
clone size: -
V gene: TRBV20-1
D gene: -